This T cell receptor beta chain was sequenced in a study of OX40 agonist ivuxolimab in advanced cancers. A single count supports this clone. Its antigen is currently unknown. Study-level results: Some of the lowest clonal expansion was seen in partial responders at 0.1-3.0 mg/kg.

Clones were read by immunoSEQ multiplex PCR, and TCRdb kept only the in-frame ones, dropping some. The data show roughly 97,000 clones, 85% to 90% seen once. The germline CDR1 and CDR2 sequences are SGHDT and YYEEEE. The J segment lost 4 bases and the V segment lost 0 bases, leaving 6 bases of the junction unmatched. The CDR3 has 15 residues. The material sequenced was CD4+ or CD8+ T cells sorted from blood, taken in a trial of the OX40 agonist ivuxolimab. The chain links TRBV5-6 to TRBJ1-1; TRBD1 agrees at 7 bases. The sequence was obtained from an adult with an advanced solid tumor such as melanoma, head and neck, liver or kidney cancer. The CDR3 DNA reads TGTGCCAGCAGCTTGGTCGACAGGGTCCCCACTGAAGCTTTCTTT. As protein: CASSLVDRVPTEAFF. The full variable domain, with the rest looked up from reference TRBV5-6 and TRBJ1-1, is DAGVTQSPTHLIKTRGQQVTLRCSPKSGHDTVSWYQQALGQGPQFIFQYYEEEERQRGNFPDRFSGHQFPNYSSELNVNALLLGDSALYLCASSLVDRVPTEAFFGQGTRLTVV.